This TCR beta chain was observed in a study of blood T cells in healthy people across ages. Background on the study: Template switching captured about one barcoded beta molecule per two T cells.

A sample-barcoded 5' primer and a J-beta primer mix were used in a second PCR of roughly 6 to 11 cycles. Using its own MiXCR run on the 5' RACE reads, TCRdb lists one record per CDR3 protein. The sample consists of about 680,000 distinct CDR3 sequences, 49% of them appearing once. Points on this clonotype: Its matching antigen is unknown.

Study-wide results and limits: With donor CMV status unknown, expanded clonotype changes were possibly confounded.

The CDR3 covers 15 residues. V trimming: 6 bases; J trimming: 2 bases; junction bases outside the gene matches: 10. The germline V gene has CDR1 DFQATT and CDR2 SNEGSKA (reference sequence). The TCR was taken from a woman between 55 and 75 years old in good health. The chain joins TRBV20-1 to TRBJ2-3; the match to TRBD2 covers 8 bases. Sequenced input: blood. CDR3 sequence reads: CSAGRGVQLTDTQYF. CDR3 sequence (DNA): TGCAGTGCGGGGCGGGGGGTACAGCTCACAGATACGCAGTATTTT.